The clone carrying this TCR beta chain was seen just once. This sample was taken from a study of blood T cells in healthy people across ages. Trimming removed 4 bases at V and 11 bases at J, with 14 bases between. Looked up from germline, CDR1 is DFQATT and CDR2 is SNEGSKA (reference sequence). This CDR3 spans 12 amino acids. Together with a sample-barcoded 5' primer, a J-beta primer mix was included in a second PCR lasting roughly 6 to 12 cycles. TCRdb reprocessed the 5' RACE reads via MiXCR and lists one record per CDR3 protein. The table includes about 1.5 million distinct CDR3 sequences, 42% detected once.

The sequence came from a young woman in good health. The sequencing sample was made of blood. The chain links TRBV20-1 to TRBJ1-4; D may be TRBD1 (6 bases). Written as DNA, the CDR3 is TGCAGTGCTACCCGCGAGGGGGGGAAACTGTTTTTT. Translated, it gives CSATREGGKLFF.